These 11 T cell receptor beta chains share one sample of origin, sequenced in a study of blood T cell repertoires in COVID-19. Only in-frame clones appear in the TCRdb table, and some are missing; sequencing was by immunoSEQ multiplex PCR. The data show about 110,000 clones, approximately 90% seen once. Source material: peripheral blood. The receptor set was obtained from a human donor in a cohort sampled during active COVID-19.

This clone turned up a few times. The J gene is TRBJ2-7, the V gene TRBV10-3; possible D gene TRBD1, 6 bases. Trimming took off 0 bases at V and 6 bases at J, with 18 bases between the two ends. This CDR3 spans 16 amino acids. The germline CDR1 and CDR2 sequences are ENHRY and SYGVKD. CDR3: CAISESNGGKVGEQYF. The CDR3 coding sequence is TGTGCCATCAGTGAGTCGAATGGGGGCAAAGTGGGCGAGCAGTACTTC.

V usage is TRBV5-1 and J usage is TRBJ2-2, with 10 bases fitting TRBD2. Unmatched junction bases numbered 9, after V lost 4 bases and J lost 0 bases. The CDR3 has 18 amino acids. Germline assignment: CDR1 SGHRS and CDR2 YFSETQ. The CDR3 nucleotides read TGCGCCAGCAGCCTACACTTTAGCGGGGGGTCGAACACCGGGGAGCTGTTTTTT. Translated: CASSLHFSGGSNTGELFF.

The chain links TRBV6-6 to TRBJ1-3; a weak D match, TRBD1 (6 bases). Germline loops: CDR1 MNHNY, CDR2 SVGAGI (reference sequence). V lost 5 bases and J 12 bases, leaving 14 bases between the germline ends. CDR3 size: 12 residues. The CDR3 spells CASSTQGKDIYF. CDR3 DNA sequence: TGTGCCAGCAGTACACAGGGAAAGGACATATATTTT.

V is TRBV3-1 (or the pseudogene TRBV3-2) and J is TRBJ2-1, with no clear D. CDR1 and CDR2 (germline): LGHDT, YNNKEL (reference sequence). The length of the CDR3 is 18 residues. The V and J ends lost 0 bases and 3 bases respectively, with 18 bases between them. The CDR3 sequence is CASSQDAETGPFYNEQFF. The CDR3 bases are TGTGCCAGCAGCCAAGACGCAGAAACGGGTCCATTCTACAATGAGCAGTTCTTC.

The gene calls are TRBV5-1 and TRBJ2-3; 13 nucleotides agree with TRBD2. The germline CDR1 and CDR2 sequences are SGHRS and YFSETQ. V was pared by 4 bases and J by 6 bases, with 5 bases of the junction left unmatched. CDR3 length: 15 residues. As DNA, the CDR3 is TGCGCCAGCAGCCTGGGACTAGCGGGGAGCGATACGCAGTATTTT. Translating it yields CASSLGLAGSDTQYF.

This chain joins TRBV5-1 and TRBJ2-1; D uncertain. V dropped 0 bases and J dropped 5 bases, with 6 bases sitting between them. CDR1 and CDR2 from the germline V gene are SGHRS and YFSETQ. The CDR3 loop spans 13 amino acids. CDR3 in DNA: TGCGCCAGCAGCTTGGACAGAAACAATGAGCAGTTCTTC. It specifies CASSLDRNNEQFF.

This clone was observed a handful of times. This chain's CDR3 is CASSQRYEPTDTQYF. CDR3 DNA sequence: TGCGCCAGCAGCCAGCGTTACGAACCCACAGATACGCAGTATTTT. The genes are TRBV4-1 and TRBJ2-3; D unclear. Deletions cut 3 bases from V and 2 bases from J, with 12 bases between. This CDR3 contains 15 residues. The germline CDR1 and CDR2 sequences are MGHRA and YSYEKL.

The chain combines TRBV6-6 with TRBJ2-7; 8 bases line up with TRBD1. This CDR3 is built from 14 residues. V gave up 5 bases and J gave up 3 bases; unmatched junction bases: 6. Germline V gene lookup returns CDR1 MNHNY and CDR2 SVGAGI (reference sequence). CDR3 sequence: CASSNRGTNYEQYF. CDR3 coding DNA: TGTGCCAGCAGTAACAGGGGGACAAACTACGAGCAGTACTTC.

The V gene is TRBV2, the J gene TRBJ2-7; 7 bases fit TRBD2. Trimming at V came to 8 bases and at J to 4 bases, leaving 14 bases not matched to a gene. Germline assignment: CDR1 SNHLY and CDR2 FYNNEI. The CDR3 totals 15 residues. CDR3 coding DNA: TGTGCCAGCTCAGCTCTGGGGGGGAGGGATTACGAGCAGTACTTC. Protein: CASSALGGRDYEQYF.

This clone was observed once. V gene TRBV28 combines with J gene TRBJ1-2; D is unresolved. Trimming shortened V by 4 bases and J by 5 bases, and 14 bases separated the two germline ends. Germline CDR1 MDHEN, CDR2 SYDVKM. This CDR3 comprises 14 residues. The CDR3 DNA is TGTGCCAGCAGTTCGGGGTTGGCCGTTTATGGCTACACCTTC. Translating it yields CASSSGLAVYGYTF.

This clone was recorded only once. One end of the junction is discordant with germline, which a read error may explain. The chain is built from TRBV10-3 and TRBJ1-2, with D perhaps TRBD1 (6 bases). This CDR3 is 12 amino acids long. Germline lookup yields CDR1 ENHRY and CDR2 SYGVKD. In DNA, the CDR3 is TGTGCCACCAGTGGGGGCATGGATGGCTACACCTTC. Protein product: CATSGGMDGYTF.